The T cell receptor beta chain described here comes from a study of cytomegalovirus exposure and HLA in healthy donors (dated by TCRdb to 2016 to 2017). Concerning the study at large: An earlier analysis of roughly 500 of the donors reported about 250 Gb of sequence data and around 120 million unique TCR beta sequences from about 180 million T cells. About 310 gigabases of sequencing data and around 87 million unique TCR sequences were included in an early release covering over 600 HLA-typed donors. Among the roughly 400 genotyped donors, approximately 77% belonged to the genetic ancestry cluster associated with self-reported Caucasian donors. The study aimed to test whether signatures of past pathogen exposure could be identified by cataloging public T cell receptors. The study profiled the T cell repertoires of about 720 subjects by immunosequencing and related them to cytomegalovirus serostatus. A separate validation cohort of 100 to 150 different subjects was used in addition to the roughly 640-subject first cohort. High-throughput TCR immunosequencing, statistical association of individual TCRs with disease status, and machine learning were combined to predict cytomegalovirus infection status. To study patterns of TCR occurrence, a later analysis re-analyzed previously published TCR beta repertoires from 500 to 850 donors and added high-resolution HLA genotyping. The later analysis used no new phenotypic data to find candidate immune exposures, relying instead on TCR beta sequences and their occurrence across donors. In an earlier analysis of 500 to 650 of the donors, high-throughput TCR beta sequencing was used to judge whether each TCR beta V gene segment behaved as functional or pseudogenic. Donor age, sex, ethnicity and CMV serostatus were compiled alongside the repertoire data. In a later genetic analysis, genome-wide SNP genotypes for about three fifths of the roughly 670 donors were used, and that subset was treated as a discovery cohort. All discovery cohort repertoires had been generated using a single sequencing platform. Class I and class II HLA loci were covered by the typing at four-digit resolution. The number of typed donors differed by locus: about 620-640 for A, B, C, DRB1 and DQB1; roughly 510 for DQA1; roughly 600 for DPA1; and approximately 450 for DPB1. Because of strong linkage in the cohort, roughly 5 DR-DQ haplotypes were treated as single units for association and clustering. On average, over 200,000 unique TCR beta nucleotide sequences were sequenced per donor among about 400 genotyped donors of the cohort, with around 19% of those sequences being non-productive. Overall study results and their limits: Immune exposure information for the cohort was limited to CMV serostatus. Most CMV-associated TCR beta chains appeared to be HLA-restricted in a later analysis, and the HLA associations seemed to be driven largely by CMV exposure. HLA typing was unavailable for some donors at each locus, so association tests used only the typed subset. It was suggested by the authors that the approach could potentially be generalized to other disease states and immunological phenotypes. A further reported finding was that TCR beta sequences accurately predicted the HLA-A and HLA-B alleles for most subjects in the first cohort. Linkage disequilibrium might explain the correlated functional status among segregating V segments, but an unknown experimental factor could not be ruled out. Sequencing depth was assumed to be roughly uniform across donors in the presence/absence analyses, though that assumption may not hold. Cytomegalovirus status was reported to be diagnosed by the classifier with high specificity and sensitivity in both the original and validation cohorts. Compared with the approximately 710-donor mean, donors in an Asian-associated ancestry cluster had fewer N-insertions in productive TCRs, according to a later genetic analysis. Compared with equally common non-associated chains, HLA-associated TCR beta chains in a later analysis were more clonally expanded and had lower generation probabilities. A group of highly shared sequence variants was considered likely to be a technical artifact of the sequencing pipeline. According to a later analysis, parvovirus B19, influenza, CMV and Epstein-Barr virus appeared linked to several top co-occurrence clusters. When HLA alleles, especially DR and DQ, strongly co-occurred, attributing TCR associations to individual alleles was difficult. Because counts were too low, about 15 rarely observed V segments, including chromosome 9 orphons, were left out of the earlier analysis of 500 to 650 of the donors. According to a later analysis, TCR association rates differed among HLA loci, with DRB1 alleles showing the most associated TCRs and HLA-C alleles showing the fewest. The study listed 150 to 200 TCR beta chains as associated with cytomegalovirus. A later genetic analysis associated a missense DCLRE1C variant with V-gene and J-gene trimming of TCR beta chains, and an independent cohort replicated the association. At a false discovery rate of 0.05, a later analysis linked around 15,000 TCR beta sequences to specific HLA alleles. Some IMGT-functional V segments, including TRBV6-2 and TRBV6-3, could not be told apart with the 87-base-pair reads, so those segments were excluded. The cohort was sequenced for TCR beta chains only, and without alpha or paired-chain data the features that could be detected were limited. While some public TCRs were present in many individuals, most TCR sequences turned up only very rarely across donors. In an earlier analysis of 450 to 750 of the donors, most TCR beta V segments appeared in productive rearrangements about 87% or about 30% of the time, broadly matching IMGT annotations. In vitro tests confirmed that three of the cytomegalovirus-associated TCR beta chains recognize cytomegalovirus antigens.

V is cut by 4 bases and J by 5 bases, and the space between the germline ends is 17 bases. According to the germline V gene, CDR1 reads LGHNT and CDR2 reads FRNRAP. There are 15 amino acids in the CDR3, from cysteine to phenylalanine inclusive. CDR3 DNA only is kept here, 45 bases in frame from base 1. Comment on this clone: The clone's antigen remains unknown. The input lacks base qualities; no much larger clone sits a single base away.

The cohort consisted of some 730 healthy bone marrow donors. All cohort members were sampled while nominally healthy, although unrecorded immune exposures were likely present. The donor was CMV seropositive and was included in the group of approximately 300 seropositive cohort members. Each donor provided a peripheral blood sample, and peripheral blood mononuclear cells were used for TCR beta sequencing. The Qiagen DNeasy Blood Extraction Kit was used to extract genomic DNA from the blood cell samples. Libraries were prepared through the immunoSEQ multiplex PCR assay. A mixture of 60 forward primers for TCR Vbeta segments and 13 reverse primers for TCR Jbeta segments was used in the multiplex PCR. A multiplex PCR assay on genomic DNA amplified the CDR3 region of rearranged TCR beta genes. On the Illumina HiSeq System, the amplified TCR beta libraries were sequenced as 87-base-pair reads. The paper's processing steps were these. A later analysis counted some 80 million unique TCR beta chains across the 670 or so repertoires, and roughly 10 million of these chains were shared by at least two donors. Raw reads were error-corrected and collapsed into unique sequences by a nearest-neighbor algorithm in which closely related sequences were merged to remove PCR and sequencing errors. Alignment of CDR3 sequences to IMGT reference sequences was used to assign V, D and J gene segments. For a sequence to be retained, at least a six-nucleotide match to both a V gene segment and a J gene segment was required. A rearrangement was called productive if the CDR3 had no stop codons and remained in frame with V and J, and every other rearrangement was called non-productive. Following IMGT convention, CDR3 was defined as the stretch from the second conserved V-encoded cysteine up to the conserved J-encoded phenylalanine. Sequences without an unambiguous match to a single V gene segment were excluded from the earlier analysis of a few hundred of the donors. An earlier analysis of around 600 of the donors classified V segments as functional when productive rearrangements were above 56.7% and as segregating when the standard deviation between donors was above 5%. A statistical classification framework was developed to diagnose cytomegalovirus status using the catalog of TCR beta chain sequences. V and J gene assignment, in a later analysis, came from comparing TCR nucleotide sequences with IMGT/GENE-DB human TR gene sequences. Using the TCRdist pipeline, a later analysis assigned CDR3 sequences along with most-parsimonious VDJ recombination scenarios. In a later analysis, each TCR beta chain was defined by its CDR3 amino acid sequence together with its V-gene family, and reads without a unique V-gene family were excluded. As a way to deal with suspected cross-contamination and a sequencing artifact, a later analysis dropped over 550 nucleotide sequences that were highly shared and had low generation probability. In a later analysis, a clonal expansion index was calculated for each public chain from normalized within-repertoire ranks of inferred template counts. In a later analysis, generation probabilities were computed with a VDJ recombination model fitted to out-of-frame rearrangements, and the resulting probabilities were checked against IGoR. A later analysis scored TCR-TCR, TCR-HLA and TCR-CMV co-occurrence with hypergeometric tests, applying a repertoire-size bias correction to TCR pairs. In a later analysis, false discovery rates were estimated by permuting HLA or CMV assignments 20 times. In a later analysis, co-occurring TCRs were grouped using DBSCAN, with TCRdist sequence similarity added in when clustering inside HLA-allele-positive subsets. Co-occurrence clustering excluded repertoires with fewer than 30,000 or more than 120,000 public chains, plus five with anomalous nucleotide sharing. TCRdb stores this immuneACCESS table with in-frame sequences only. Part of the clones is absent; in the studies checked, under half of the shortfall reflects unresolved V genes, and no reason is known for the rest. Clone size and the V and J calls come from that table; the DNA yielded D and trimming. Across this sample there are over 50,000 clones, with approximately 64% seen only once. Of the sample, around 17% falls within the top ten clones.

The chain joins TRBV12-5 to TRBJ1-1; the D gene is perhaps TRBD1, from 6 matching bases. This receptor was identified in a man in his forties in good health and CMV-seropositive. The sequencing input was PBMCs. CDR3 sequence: CASGSGVGGGTEAFF. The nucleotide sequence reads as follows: TGTGCTAGTGGTTCCGGGGTAGGGGGGGGTACTGAAGCTTTCTTT.